This TCR beta chain derives from a study of blood T cell repertoires in COVID-19. Overall study: Samples came from the United States, Italy and Spain, spanning acute and convalescent COVID-19. Sources were T cells, B-cell-depleted T cells, or PBMCs; the material itself was cDNA or gDNA.

Per the study methods: Using reference gene primer amplification, nucleated cell counts were estimated. Libraries were prepared by immunoSEQ multiplex PCR; TCRdb keeps only in-frame clonotypes and omits some of them. The V and J calls and clone size come from that table; D and trimming were worked out from the DNA. This table holds 150,000 to 200,000 clones, approximately 80% found once. V lost 6 bases to trimming and J lost 6 bases; unmatched junction nucleotides: 7. The germline V gene encodes CDR1 SQVTM and CDR2 ANQGSEA. The length of the CDR3 is 14 residues. This TCR derives from a woman in her 50s with active or convalescent COVID-19. V is TRBV29-1 and J is TRBJ2-7; 14 bases fit TRBD2. The sequenced material came from peripheral blood. As DNA, the CDR3 is TGCAGCGTCTCGACTAGCGGGAGGGCTAGCGAGCAGTACTTC. Translated: CSVSTSGRASEQYF.